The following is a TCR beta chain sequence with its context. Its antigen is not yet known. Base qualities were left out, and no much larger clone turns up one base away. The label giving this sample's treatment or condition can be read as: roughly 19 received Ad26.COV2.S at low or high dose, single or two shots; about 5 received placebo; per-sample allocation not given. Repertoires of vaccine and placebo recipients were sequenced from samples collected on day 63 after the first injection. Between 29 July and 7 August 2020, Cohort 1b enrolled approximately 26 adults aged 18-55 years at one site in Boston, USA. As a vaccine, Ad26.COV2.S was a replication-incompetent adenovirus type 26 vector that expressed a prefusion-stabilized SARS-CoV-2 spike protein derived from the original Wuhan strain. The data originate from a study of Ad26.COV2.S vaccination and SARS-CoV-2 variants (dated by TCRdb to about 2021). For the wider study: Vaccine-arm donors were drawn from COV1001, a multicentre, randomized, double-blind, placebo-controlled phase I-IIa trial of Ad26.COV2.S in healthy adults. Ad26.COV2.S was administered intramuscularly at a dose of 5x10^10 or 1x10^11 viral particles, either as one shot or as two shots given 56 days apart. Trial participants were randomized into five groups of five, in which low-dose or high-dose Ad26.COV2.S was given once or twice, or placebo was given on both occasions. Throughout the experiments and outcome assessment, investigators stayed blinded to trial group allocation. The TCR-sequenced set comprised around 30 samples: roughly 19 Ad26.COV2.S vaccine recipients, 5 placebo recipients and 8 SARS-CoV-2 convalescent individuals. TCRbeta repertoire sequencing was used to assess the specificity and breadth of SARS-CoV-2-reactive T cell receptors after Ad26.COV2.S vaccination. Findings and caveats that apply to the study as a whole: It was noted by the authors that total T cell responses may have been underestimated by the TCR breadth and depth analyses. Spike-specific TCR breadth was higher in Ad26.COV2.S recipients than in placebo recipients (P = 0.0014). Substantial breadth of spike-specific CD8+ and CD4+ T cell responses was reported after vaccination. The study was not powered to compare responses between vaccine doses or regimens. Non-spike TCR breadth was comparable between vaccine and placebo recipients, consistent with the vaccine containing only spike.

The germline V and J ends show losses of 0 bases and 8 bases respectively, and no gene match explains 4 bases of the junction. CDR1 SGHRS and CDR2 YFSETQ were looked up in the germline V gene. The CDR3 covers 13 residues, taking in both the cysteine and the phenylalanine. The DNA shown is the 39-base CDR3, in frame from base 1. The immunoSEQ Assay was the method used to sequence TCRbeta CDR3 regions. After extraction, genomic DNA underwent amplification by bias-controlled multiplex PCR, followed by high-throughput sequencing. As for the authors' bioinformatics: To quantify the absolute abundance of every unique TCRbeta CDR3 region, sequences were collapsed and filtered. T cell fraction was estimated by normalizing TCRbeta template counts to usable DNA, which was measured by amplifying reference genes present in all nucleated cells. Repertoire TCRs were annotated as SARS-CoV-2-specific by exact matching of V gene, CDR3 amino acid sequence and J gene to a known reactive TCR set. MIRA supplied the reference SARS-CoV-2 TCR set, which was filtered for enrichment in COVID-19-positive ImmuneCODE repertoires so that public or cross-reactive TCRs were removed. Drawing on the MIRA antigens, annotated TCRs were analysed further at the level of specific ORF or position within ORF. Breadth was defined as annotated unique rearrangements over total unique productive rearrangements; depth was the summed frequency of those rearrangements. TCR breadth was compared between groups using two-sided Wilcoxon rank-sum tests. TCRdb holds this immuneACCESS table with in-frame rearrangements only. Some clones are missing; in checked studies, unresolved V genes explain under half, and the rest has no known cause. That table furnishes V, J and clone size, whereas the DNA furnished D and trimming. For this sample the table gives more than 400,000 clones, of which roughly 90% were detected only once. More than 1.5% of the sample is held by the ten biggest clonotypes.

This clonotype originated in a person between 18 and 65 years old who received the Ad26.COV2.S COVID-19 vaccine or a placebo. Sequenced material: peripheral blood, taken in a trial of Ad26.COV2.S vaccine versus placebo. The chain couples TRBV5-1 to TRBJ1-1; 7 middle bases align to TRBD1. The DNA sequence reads TGCGCCAGCAGCTTGGAGCAGGGGGTCGAAGCTTTCTTT. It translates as CASSLEQGVEAFF.